This T cell receptor (beta chain) was identified in a study of blood T cell repertoires in COVID-19 (dated by TCRdb to about 2020). For the study in its entirety: Collaborator samples came from the United States, Italy and Spain and covered acute and convalescent phases of COVID-19. Deeply sampled blood TCRbeta repertoires from subjects exposed to, actively infected with, or recovered from COVID-19 were included in the dataset. Sample metadata almost always included a de-identified subject ID, COVID-19 status, age in years and sex. Where available, HLA class I and class II types were obtained from metadata supplied by the sample provider rather than from assay-based typing. The samples were drawn from two sources: the first 160 participants of the ongoing ImmuneRACE study, and 1,000 to 1,500 subjects contributed by 6 global collaborators. The prospective study material was composed of cDNA or gDNA derived from T cells, B-cell-depleted T cells, or PBMCs. The repertoires were made available in a free public database intended to serve as a resource for research on the immune response to SARS-CoV-2. Broader findings and caveats from the paper: Clinical and demographic metadata were provided uncurated, with the amount varying by source and participant.

Whole blood was collected in K2EDTA tubes by collaborating institutions according to the institutions' own protocols. For TCRbeta analysis, collaborators shipped samples in one of three forms: frozen whole blood, isolated PBMCs, or DNA extracted from either of those sample types. In the case of this clone: Its binding antigen is unknown. No per-base quality is available; no much larger clone lies one base away.

The immunoSEQ Assay, a bias-controlled multiplex PCR, was used to amplify TCRbeta CDR3 regions from genomic DNA. Per the original workflow: The number of nucleated cells in each sample was estimated from the amplification of reference gene primers within the assay. To quantify the absolute abundance of each unique TCRbeta CDR3 rearrangement, sequence reads were collapsed and filtered. Productive Simpson clonality was computed per sample as the square root of Simpson's diversity index over productive rearrangements. Sourced from immuneACCESS, this table was stored by TCRdb with only in-frame sequences that have V and J called. A share of the clones is absent; for the studies checked, an unresolved V gene accounts for under half, and the remainder has no known explanation. The DNA was the basis for D and trimming; V, J and clone size are from that table. This sample lists 130,000 to 150,000 clones; roughly 80% were detected once. 5% to 7.5% of the sample rests with the top ten.

CDR1 and CDR2, looked up from the germline V gene, are LGHNA and YSLEER. V is cut back by 0 bases and J by 1 base, with 12 bases in the junction unmatched. The CDR3 numbers 20 residues from cysteine through phenylalanine. Solely the CDR3 DNA is kept, with 60 bases framed from the first base. Sequenced sample: peripheral blood. The receptor was isolated from a human donor in a cohort sampled during active COVID-19. The chain uses TRBV4-3 and TRBJ2-6, and 7 bases in between align with TRBD1. The nucleotides are TGCGCCAGCAGCCAAGATTGGAATACAGGGGTCCCATCTGGGGCCAACGTCCTGACTTTC. This codes for CASSQDWNTGVPSGANVLTF.